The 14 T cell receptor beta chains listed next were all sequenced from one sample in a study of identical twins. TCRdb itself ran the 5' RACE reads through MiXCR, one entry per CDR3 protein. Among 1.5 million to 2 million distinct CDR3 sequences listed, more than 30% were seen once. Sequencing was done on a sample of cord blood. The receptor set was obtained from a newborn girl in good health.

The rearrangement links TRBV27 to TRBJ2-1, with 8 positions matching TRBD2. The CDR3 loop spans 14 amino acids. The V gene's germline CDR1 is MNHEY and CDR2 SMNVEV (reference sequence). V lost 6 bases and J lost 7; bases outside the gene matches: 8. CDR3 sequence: CASRSRGGWNEQFF. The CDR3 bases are TGTGCCAGCAGATCTCGGGGGGGGTGGAATGAGCAGTTCTTC.

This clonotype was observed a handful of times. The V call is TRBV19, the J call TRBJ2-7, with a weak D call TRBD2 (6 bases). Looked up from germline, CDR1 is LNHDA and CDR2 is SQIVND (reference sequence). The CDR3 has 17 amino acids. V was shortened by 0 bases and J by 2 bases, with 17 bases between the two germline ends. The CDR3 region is CASSIDLFSGPTYEQYF. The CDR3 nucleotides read TGTGCCAGTAGTATAGATCTATTCAGCGGGCCAACCTACGAGCAGTACTTC.

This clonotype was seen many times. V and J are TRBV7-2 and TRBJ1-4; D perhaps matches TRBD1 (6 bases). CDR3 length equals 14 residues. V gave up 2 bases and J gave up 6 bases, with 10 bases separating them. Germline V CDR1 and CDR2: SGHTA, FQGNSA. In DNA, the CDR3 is TGTGCCAGCAGCTTATACCGGACAGATGAAAAACTGTTTTTT. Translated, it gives CASSLYRTDEKLFF.

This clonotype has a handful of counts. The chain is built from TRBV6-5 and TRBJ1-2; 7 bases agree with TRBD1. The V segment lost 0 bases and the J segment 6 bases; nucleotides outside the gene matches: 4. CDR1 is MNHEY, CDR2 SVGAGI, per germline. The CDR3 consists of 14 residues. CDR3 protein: CASSYSMQGDGYTF. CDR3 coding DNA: TGTGCCAGCAGTTACTCGATGCAGGGGGATGGCTACACCTTC.

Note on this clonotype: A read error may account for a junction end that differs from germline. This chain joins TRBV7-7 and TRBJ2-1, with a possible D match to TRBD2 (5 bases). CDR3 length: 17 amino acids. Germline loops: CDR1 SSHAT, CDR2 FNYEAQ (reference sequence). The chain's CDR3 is CASSLESGGSSYNEQFF. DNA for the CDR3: TGTGCTAGCAGCTTAGAGAGCGGTGGGAGCTCCTACAATGAGCAGTTCTTC.

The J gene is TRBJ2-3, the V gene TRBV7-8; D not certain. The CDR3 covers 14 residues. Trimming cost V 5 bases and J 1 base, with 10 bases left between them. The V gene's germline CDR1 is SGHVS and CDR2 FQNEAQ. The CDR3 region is CASSPYPGTDTQYF. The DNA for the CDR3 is TGTGCCAGCAGCCCGTACCCTGGCACAGATACGCAGTATTTT.

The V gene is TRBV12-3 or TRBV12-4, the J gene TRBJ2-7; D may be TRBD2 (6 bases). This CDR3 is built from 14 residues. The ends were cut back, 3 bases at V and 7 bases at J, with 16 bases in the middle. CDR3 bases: TGTGCCAGCAGTTTTGGGACTGGGAAGGGTGAGCAGTACTTC. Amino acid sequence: CASSFGTGKGEQYF.

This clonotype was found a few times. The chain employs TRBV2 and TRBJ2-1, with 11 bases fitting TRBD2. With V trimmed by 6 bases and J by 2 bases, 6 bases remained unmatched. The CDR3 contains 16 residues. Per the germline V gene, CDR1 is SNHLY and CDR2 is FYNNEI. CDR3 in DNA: TGTGCCAGCAGCCAGGATAGCGGGGGGGCCTACAATGAGCAGTTCTTC. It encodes CASSQDSGGAYNEQFF.

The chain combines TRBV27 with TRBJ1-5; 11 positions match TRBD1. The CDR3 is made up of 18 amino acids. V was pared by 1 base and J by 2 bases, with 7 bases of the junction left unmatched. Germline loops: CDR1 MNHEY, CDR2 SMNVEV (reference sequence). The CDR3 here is CASSLFGQGARGNQPQHF. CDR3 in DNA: TGTGCCAGCAGTTTATTCGGACAGGGGGCGAGAGGCAATCAGCCCCAGCATTTT.

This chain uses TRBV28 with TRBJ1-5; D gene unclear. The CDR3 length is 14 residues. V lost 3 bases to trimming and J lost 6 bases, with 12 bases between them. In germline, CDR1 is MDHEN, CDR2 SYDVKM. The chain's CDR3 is CASSFGVVIQPQHF. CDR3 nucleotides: TGTGCCAGCAGTTTCGGGGTGGTAATTCAGCCCCAGCATTTT.

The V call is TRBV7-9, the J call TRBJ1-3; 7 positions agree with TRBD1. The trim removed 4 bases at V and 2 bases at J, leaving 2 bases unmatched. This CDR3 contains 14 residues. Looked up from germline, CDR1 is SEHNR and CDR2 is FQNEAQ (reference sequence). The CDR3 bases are TGTGCCAGCAGCTCAACAGGGGCTGGAAACACCATATATTTT. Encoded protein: CASSSTGAGNTIYF.

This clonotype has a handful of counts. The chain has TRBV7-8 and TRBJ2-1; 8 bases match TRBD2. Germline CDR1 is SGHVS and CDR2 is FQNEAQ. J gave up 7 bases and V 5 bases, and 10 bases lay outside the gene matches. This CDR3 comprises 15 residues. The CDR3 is CASSHRGTSGNEQFF. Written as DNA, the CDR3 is TGTGCCAGCAGCCACCGTGGGACTAGTGGAAATGAGCAGTTCTTC.

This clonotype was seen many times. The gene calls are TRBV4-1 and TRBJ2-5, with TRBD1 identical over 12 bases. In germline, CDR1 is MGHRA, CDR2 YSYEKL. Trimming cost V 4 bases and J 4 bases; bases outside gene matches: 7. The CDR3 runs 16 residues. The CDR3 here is CASSPYGTGGTETQYF. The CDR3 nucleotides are TGCGCCAGCAGCCCCTACGGGACAGGGGGCACAGAGACCCAGTACTTC.

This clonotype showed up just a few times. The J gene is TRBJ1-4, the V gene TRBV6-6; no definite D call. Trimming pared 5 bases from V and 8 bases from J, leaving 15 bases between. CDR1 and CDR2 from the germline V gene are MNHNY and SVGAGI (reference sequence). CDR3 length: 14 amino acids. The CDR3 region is CASSLPGKSEKLFF. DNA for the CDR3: TGTGCCAGCAGTCTTCCGGGGAAGAGCGAAAAACTGTTTTTT.